These 16 T cell receptor beta chains share one sample of origin, sequenced in a study of T cell changes during pregnancy in multiple sclerosis. The repertoire was sequenced with immunoSEQ multiplex PCR; TCRdb's copy has only in-frame clones and lacks some. The table includes about 100,000 clones, about 94% detected once. This specimen consisted of peripheral blood, obtained before pregnancy. These receptor sequences come from a female donor with multiple sclerosis, enrolled in a pregnancy study.

The rearrangement uses TRBV19 and TRBJ1-1; D uncertain. The CDR3 sequence is 14 residues long. Germline assignment: CDR1 LNHDA and CDR2 SQIVND (reference sequence). The V and J ends lost 7 bases and 1 base respectively, with 13 bases between them. Here the CDR3 reads CASMAGVPNTEAFF. Written as DNA, the CDR3 is TGTGCCAGTATGGCTGGAGTTCCGAACACTGAAGCTTTCTTT.

The chain is built from TRBV28 and TRBJ2-5; D perhaps matches TRBD1 (6 bases). CDR1 and CDR2 (germline): MDHEN, SYDVKM. The CDR3 spans 12 residues. V lost 10 bases to trimming and J lost 2 bases, with 11 bases between them. As DNA, the CDR3 is TGTGCCACCTCAGGGGTACAAGAGACCCAGTACTTC. Encoded protein: CATSGVQETQYF.

This chain uses TRBV19 with TRBJ2-7; D remains ambiguous. The CDR3 extends over 13 amino acids. Germline values: CDR1 LNHDA, CDR2 SQIVND (reference sequence). V was cut by 2 bases and J by 4 bases, with 9 bases left in between. In DNA, the CDR3 is TGTGCCAGTAGTATAAATGTACGGTACGAGCAGTACTTC. The encoded protein is CASSINVRYEQYF.

The chain employs TRBV6-6 and TRBJ1-2; D possibly corresponds to TRBD1 (5 bases). Trimming took off 2 bases at V and 3 bases at J, with 16 bases between the two ends. Germline V gene lookup returns CDR1 MNHNY and CDR2 SVGAGI (reference sequence). The CDR3 spans 16 residues. The CDR3 protein is CASSYGWRGSDYGYTF. For the CDR3, the DNA is TGTGCCAGCAGTTACGGTTGGAGGGGAAGCGACTATGGCTACACCTTC.

This chain uses TRBV4-1 with TRBJ2-3; tentative D call: TRBD2 (6 bases). Trimming left V 1 base short and J 3 bases short, with 11 bases between. Germline V CDR1 and CDR2: MGHRA, YSYEKL. CDR3 length equals 15 residues. The CDR3 is CASSQASVGTDTQYF. The CDR3 nucleotides read TGCGCCAGCAGCCAAGCTAGCGTGGGAACAGATACGCAGTATTTT.

This chain links TRBV30 with TRBJ1-5; D is unclear. The CDR3 runs to 15 residues. Trimming stripped 3 bases from V and 0 bases from J, with 12 bases between. CDR1 is GTSNPN and CDR2 is SVGIG in the germline V gene (reference sequence). The CDR3 is CAWSPPVNSNQPQHF. As DNA, the CDR3 is TGTGCCTGGAGCCCCCCAGTAAATAGCAATCAGCCCCAGCATTTT. The whole variable domain, remainder taken from reference TRBV30 and TRBJ1-5, is SQTIHQWPATLVQPVGSPLSLECTVEGTSNPNLYWYRQAAGRGLQLLFYSVGIGQISSEVPQNLSASRPQDRQFILSSKKLLLSDSGFYLCAWSPPVNSNQPQHFGDGTRLSIL.

The rearrangement joins TRBV4-1 to TRBJ2-1, with D possibly being TRBD2 (5 bases). V was pared by 1 base and J by 7 bases, with 5 bases between. This CDR3 has 12 amino acids. The germline gives CDR1 MGHRA, CDR2 YSYEKL. The CDR3 loop reads CASSQVANEQFF. Written as DNA, the CDR3 is TGCGCCAGCAGCCAAGTAGCGAATGAGCAGTTCTTC.

The genes are TRBV4-3 and TRBJ2-2, with D maybe TRBD2 (5 bases). Trimming removed 0 bases at V and 4 bases at J, with 21 bases between. Germline V gene lookup returns CDR1 LGHNA and CDR2 YSLEER. The CDR3 totals 19 residues. The CDR3 sequence: CASSQEPRGYGRGTGELFF. The CDR3 DNA sequence: TGCGCCAGCAGCCAAGAGCCGCGAGGGTACGGCCGTGGCACCGGGGAGCTGTTTTTT.

The table lists this clone with a few counts. The rearrangement uses TRBV19 and TRBJ1-1, with D maybe TRBD1 (6 bases). The CDR3 has 14 residues. In germline, CDR1 is LNHDA, CDR2 SQIVND (reference sequence). Trimming shortened V by 7 bases and J by 11 bases, and 23 bases separated the two germline ends. This CDR3 reads CASKVPGQVPTAFF. The DNA of the CDR3 is TGTGCCAGTAAGGTACCGGGACAAGTCCCCACTGCTTTCTTT.

CDR3 DNA sequence: TGTGCCACCCGGGGGAGCCGGGACAGAGGCTCCTACGAGCAGTACTTC. Encoded protein: CATRGSRDRGSYEQYF. This rearrangement joins TRBV2 to TRBJ2-7, with D possibly matching TRBD1 (7 bases). The CDR3 length is 16 residues. Germline CDR1 reads SNHLY; CDR2 reads FYNNEI. Trimming left V 10 bases short and J 0 bases short, with 22 bases between.

The V call is TRBV18, the J call TRBJ1-1; maybe TRBD1 (6 bases). The CDR3 has 15 residues. V lost 0 bases and J 5 bases, leaving 13 bases between the germline ends. The germline gives CDR1 KGHSH, CDR2 LQKENI. The CDR3 spells CASSPPVRGQTEAFF. In nucleotides, the CDR3 is TGTGCCAGCTCACCACCGGTGCGGGGGCAAACTGAAGCTTTCTTT.

The V and J genes are TRBV14 and TRBJ2-7; tentatively, D is TRBD2 (6 bases). CDR3 length equals 15 residues. CDR1 is SGHDN, CDR2 FVKESK, per germline. Trimming shortened V by 5 bases and J by 4 bases, and 18 bases separated the two germline ends. The CDR3 here is CASSSAAGGGYEQYF. DNA for the CDR3: TGTGCCAGCAGCTCAGCCGCGGGTGGAGGGTACGAGCAGTACTTC.

The chain employs TRBV14 and TRBJ1-3, with D possibly matching TRBD1 (6 bases). The CDR3 is 16 amino acids. V was cut by 3 bases and J by 0 bases, with 12 bases left in between. The germline gives CDR1 SGHDN, CDR2 FVKESK. In DNA, the CDR3 is TGTGCCAGCAGCCAGTCACGGACAGTCTCTGGAAACACCATATATTTT. Amino acids: CASSQSRTVSGNTIYF. The full variable domain, with the rest looked up from reference TRBV14 and TRBJ1-3, is EAGVTQFPSHSVIEKGQTVTLRCDPISGHDNLYWYRRVMGKEIKFLLHFVKESKQDESGMPNNRFLAERTGGTYSTLKVQPAELEDSGVYFCASSQSRTVSGNTIYFGEGSWLTVV.

The V call is TRBV11-2, the J call TRBJ1-1; no definite D call. Trimming left V 1 base short and J 0 bases short, with 9 bases between. Per the germline V gene, CDR1 is SGHAT and CDR2 is FQNNGV. There are 15 residues in the CDR3. CDR3 region: CASSLVGQVNTEAFF. As DNA, the CDR3 is TGTGCCAGCAGCTTAGTTGGGCAGGTGAACACTGAAGCTTTCTTT.

The chain is built from TRBV30 and TRBJ1-3; TRBD1 is a possible D gene (5 bases). The CDR3 consists of 13 residues. In germline, CDR1 is GTSNPN, CDR2 SVGIG (reference sequence). Trimming left V 5 bases short and J 8 bases short, with 16 bases between. The CDR3 sequence is CAWGGVGRDTIYF. The DNA of the CDR3 is TGTGCCTGGGGGGGGGTAGGGCGCGACACCATATATTTT. Based on the CDR3 plus reference TRBV30 and TRBJ1-3, the full variable domain is SQTIHQWPATLVQPVGSPLSLECTVEGTSNPNLYWYRQAAGRGLQLLFYSVGIGQISSEVPQNLSASRPQDRQFILSSKKLLLSDSGFYLCAWGGVGRDTIYFGEGSWLTVV.

The rearrangement links TRBV5-5 to TRBJ1-2; 9 bases align to TRBD1. This CDR3 contains 15 residues. Germline CDR1 reads SGHKS; CDR2 reads YYEKEE (reference sequence). Trimming at V came to 0 bases and at J to 8 bases, leaving 8 bases not matched to a gene. CDR3 region: CASSLVGQGRGGYTF. The CDR3 DNA reads as TGTGCCAGCAGCTTGGTGGGACAGGGACGGGGAGGCTACACCTTC.